This is a list of T cell receptor beta chains from one sample in a study of blood T cell repertoires in COVID-19. Data came from immunoSEQ multiplex PCR; TCRdb stores just in-frame clones and leaves some out. This sample has 200,000 to 250,000 clones, with around 88% found just once. Sequencing was performed on PBMCs or T cells enriched from blood (not recorded which). These receptors were obtained from a woman between 45 and 60 years old with acute COVID-19. Both conserved end residues are part of each CDR3. D genes are given only for firm matches. Rows give clone size only sometimes, using once, few, many, or a class for an expanded clone.

J: TRBJ2-7; D: TRBD1; V: TRBV27; size: NA; CDR3: CASSLGGTGNEQYF; DNA: TGTGCCAGCAGTTTGGGTGGGACAGGGAACGAGCAGTACTTC
J: TRBJ1-6; D: TRBD1; V: TRBV27; size: NA; CDR3: CASSLETGNSPLHF; DNA: TGTGCCAGCAGTTTAGAGACAGGGAATTCACCCCTCCACTTT
J: TRBJ1-1; D: NA; V: TRBV6-5; size: few; CDR3: CASSYLGAGTEAFF; DNA: TGTGCCAGCAGTTACCTGGGGGCAGGGACTGAAGCTTTCTTT
J: TRBJ2-5; D: NA; V: TRBV14; size: NA; CDR3: CASSQDIRDTFQETQYF; DNA: TGTGCCAGCAGCCAAGATATAAGGGACACCTTCCAAGAGACCCAGTACTTC
J: TRBJ1-3; D: TRBD1; V: TRBV28; size: NA; CDR3: CASSLRGQSVATIYF; DNA: TGTGCCAGCAGTTTGCGGGGACAGTCTGTAGCCACCATATATTTT
J: TRBJ2-1; D: TRBD1; V: TRBV27; size: NA; CDR3: CASSFQGAGDEQFF; DNA: TGTGCCAGCAGTTTTCAGGGGGCGGGCGATGAGCAGTTCTTC
J: TRBJ2-4; D: TRBD2; V: TRBV3-1/TRBV3-2; size: NA; CDR3: CASSSGTSGTGGDIQYF; DNA: TGTGCCAGCAGCTCTGGGACTAGCGGGACGGGAGGGGACATTCAGTACTTC
J: TRBJ2-7; D: NA; V: TRBV15; size: NA; CDR3: CATSRGTGIAGYEQYF; DNA: TGTGCCACCAGCAGGGGAACCGGGATAGCAGGTTACGAGCAGTACTTC
J: TRBJ2-2; D: TRBD1; V: TRBV19; size: NA; CDR3: CASWDRGGAGELFF; DNA: TGTGCCAGTTGGGACAGGGGGGGAGCCGGGGAGCTGTTTTTT
J: TRBJ1-1; D: TRBD1; V: TRBV7-9; size: NA; CDR3: CASSRDSEAFF; DNA: TGTGCCAGCAGCAGGGACAGTGAAGCTTTCTTT
J: TRBJ2-2; D: NA; V: TRBV28; size: once; CDR3: CASAARDISTGELFF; DNA: TGTGCCAGCGCAGCCCGGGACATAAGCACCGGGGAGCTGTTTTTT
J: TRBJ1-6; D: NA; V: TRBV19; size: NA; CDR3: CASRVYSYNSPLHF; DNA: TGTGCCAGTAGAGTCTACTCCTATAATTCACCCCTCCACTTT
J: TRBJ2-1; D: TRBD1; V: TRBV5-4; size: NA; CDR3: CASSWGTGYNEQFF; DNA: TGTGCCAGCAGCTGGGGGACAGGCTACAATGAGCAGTTCTTC
J: TRBJ2-2; D: NA; V: TRBV29-1; size: NA; CDR3: CSVHNTGELFF; DNA: TGCAGCGTTCATAACACCGGGGAGCTGTTTTTT
J: TRBJ2-7; D: NA; V: TRBV30; size: NA; CDR3: CAWSPPAEASYEQYF; DNA: TGTGCCTGGAGTCCCCCCGCAGAGGCCTCCTACGAGCAGTACTTC
J: TRBJ2-1; D: TRBD1; V: TRBV6-4; size: NA; CDR3: CASSATGGRVNEQFF; DNA: TGTGCCAGCAGTGCCACAGGGGGCCGGGTGAATGAGCAGTTCTTC
J: TRBJ2-1; D: TRBD2; V: TRBV5-1; size: NA; CDR3: CASSSGTSGNNEQFF; DNA: TGCGCCAGCAGCTCGGGGACTAGCGGAAACAATGAGCAGTTCTTC
J: TRBJ2-7; D: TRBD2; V: TRBV19; size: once; CDR3: CASSTGLAGGPREQYF; DNA: TGTGCCAGTAGCACAGGACTAGCGGGAGGGCCTCGAGAGCAGTACTTC
J: TRBJ1-2; D: TRBD1; V: TRBV27; size: NA; CDR3: CASSLSGATGNYGYTF; DNA: TGTGCCAGCAGTTTATCGGGGGCGACAGGGAACTATGGCTACACCTTC
J: TRBJ2-5; D: TRBD2; V: TRBV6-5; size: once; CDR3: CASSTQTSSGKTQYF; DNA: TGTGCCAGCAGTACCCAGACTAGCTCAGGGAAGACCCAGTACTTC
J: TRBJ1-1; D: NA; V: TRBV11-2; size: NA; CDR3: CASSGQPNTEAFF; DNA: TGTGCCAGCAGCGGGCAGCCGAACACTGAAGCTTTCTTT
J: TRBJ1-6; D: NA; V: TRBV6-1; size: NA; CDR3: CASSDGAEYNSPLHF; DNA: TGTGCCAGCAGTGATGGGGCGGAGTATAATTCACCCCTCCACTTT
J: TRBJ1-3; D: TRBD1; V: TRBV13; size: NA; CDR3: CASSFGMGTGADLSGNTIYF; DNA: TGTGCCAGCAGCTTTGGGATGGGGACAGGAGCCGATCTCTCTGGAAACACCATATATTTT
J: TRBJ1-2; D: TRBD1; V: TRBV15; size: NA; CDR3: CATSLRDSRNYGYTF; DNA: TGTGCCACCAGCCTTCGGGACAGTAGAAACTATGGCTACACCTTC
J: TRBJ2-5; D: NA; V: TRBV4-3; size: NA; CDR3: CASSQDFTQQETQYF; DNA: TGCGCCAGCAGCCAAGATTTCACTCAACAAGAGACCCAGTACTTC
J: TRBJ2-1; D: NA; V: TRBV30; size: NA; CDR3: CACEGPGAYNEQFF; DNA: TGTGCCTGCGAAGGGCCAGGGGCCTACAATGAGCAGTTCTTC
J: TRBJ1-1; D: TRBD1; V: TRBV3-1/TRBV3-2; size: NA; CDR3: CASSLQGARRTEAFF; DNA: TGTGCCAGCAGCTTACAGGGGGCGCGAAGGACTGAAGCTTTCTTT
J: TRBJ1-2; D: TRBD1; V: TRBV7-9; size: NA; CDR3: CASITITGGGGYTF; DNA: TGTGCCAGCATCACTATCACAGGGGGCGGTGGCTACACCTTC
J: TRBJ2-1; D: TRBD2; V: TRBV9; size: NA; CDR3: CASSPGGTSGYNEQFF; DNA: TGTGCCAGCAGCCCGGGGGGGACTAGCGGTTACAATGAGCAGTTCTTC
J: TRBJ2-7; D: TRBD1; V: TRBV5-1; size: NA; CDR3: CASIPRQGTFHEQYF; DNA: TGCGCCAGCATACCCCGACAGGGCACATTCCACGAGCAGTACTTC
J: TRBJ1-2; D: TRBD1; V: TRBV28; size: NA; CDR3: CASRVRGQDYGYTF; DNA: TGTGCCAGCAGAGTCAGGGGGCAGGACTATGGCTACACCTTC
J: TRBJ2-5; D: NA; V: TRBV27; size: NA; CDR3: CASRETGTGKETQYF; DNA: TGTGCCAGCAGAGAAACCGGGACTGGGAAAGAGACCCAGTACTTC
J: TRBJ2-7; D: TRBD2; V: TRBV6-4; size: NA; CDR3: CAPRICREGILEQYF; DNA: TGTGCCCCCCGAATCTGTCGGGAGGGGATTCTCGAGCAGTACTTC
J: TRBJ2-3; D: TRBD1; V: TRBV2; size: NA; CDR3: CASTPGGTQYF; DNA: TGTGCCAGCACCCCAGGGGGTACGCAGTATTTT
J: TRBJ2-1; D: NA; V: TRBV28; size: NA; CDR3: CASTSSSGNSYNEQFF; DNA: TGTGCCAGCACGTCGTCCTCAGGGAACAGCTACAATGAGCAGTTCTTC
J: TRBJ1-6; D: NA; V: TRBV14; size: NA; CDR3: CASSPRGVSPLHF; DNA: TGTGCCAGCAGCCCCCGGGGGGTCTCACCCCTCCACTTT
J: TRBJ2-3; D: NA; V: TRBV28; size: NA; CDR3: CASRPEGTDTQYF; DNA: TGTGCCAGCAGACCAGAGGGCACAGATACGCAGTATTTT
J: TRBJ1-1; D: NA; V: TRBV7-6; size: NA; CDR3: CASSLAGGNVEAFF; DNA: TGTGCCAGCAGCTTAGCAGGGGGAAACGTAGAAGCTTTCTTT
J: TRBJ2-2; D: TRBD2; V: TRBV27; size: NA; CDR3: CASRPTSGGILGELFF; DNA: TGTGCCAGCAGACCGACTAGCGGGGGTATTTTAGGGGAGCTGTTTTTT
J: TRBJ2-6; D: NA; V: TRBV6-6; size: NA; CDR3: CASIGSGANVLTF; DNA: TGTGCCAGCATCGGCTCTGGGGCCAACGTCCTGACTTTC
J: TRBJ2-1; D: TRBD2; V: TRBV19; size: NA; CDR3: CASIWSGTSGRNEQFF; DNA: TGTGCCAGTATTTGGAGCGGGACTAGCGGGAGAAATGAGCAGTTCTTC
J: TRBJ2-7; D: NA; V: TRBV2; size: NA; CDR3: CASQRSEIYEQYF; DNA: TGTGCCAGCCAGAGGTCGGAGATCTACGAGCAGTACTTC
J: TRBJ1-5; D: TRBD1; V: TRBV7-9; size: NA; CDR3: CASSRTGTGGNQPQHF; DNA: TGTGCCAGCAGCCGGACCGGGACAGGGGGAAATCAGCCCCAGCATTTT
J: TRBJ1-2; D: NA; V: TRBV10-3; size: NA; CDR3: CATRNVGQGSHTF; DNA: NA
J: TRBJ2-7; D: TRBD1; V: TRBV28; size: NA; CDR3: CASSSTGDSGEQYF; DNA: TGTGCCAGCAGTTCGACAGGGGATTCGGGCGAGCAGTACTTC
J: TRBJ1-5; D: NA; V: TRBV18; size: NA; CDR3: CASSPERDSNQPQHF; DNA: TGTGCCAGCTCACCAGAGAGGGATAGCAATCAGCCCCAGCATTTT